Here is one TCR beta chain with its context. Patients had blood sampled at baseline and again on cycle 4 day 1 and cycle 7 day 1. The CDR3 consists of 13 residues. CDR1 and CDR2 (germline): KGHSH, LQKENI. With 3 bases clipped from V and 4 bases from J, the junction kept 3 bases outside the gene matches. This specimen comes from a study of OX40 agonist ivuxolimab in advanced cancers. Study overall: Enrolled patients in dose escalation had cancers that were hepatocellular carcinoma, melanoma, renal cell or head and neck cancer.

Measured with immunoSEQ multiplex PCR; TCRdb has only the in-frame clones, and not every one. Altogether approximately 77,000 clones are present, over 80% being singletons, with the ten largest covering 0.32%. This TCR came from an adult with an advanced solid tumor such as melanoma, head and neck, liver or kidney cancer. The chain links TRBV18 to TRBJ2-7, with 7 bases lining up with TRBD1. The material sequenced was CD4+ or CD8+ T cells sorted from blood, taken in a trial of the OX40 agonist ivuxolimab. CDR3 sequence reads: CASSPGQLYEQYF. For the CDR3, the DNA is TGTGCCAGCTCACCGGGACAGTTATACGAGCAGTACTTC. Using reference TRBV18 and TRBJ2-7 for the parts outside the CDR3, the full variable domain is NAGVMQNPRHLVRRRGQEARLRCSPMKGHSHVYWYRQLPEEGLKFMVYLQKENIIDESGMPKERFSAEFPKEGPSILRIQQVVRGDSAAYFCASSPGQLYEQYFGPGTRLTVT.